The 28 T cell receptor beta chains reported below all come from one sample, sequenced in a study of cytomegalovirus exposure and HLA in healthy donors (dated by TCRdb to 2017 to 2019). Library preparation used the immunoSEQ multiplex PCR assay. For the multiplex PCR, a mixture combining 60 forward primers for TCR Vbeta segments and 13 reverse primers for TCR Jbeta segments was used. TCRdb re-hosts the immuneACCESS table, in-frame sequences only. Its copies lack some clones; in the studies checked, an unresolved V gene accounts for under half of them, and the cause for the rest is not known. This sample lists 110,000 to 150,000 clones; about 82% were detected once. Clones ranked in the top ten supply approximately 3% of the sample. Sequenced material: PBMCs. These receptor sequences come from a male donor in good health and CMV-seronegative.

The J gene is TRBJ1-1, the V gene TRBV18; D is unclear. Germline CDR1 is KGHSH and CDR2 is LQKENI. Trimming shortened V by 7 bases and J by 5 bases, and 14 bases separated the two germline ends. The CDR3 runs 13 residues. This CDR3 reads CASLEGSYTEAFF. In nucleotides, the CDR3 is TGTGCCAGCTTAGAGGGCAGTTATACTGAAGCTTTCTTT. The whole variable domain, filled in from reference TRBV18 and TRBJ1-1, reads NAGVMQNPRHLVRRRGQEARLRCSPMKGHSHVYWYRQLPEEGLKFMVYLQKENIIDESGMPKERFSAEFPKEGPSILRIQQVVRGDSAAYFCASLEGSYTEAFFGQGTRLTVV.

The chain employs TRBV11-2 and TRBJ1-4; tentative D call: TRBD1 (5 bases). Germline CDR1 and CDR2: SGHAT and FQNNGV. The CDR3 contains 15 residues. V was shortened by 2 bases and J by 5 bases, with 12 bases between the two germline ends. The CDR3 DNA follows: TGTGCCAGCAGCTTACGGGCCAGGGTAAATGAAAAACTGTTTTTT. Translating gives CASSLRARVNEKLFF.

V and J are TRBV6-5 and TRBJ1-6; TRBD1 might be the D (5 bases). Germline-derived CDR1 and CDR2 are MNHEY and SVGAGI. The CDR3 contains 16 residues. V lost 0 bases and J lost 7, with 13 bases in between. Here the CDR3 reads CASSYSISRVNSPLHF. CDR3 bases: TGTGCCAGCAGTTACTCGATAAGCAGGGTCAATTCACCCCTCCACTTT.

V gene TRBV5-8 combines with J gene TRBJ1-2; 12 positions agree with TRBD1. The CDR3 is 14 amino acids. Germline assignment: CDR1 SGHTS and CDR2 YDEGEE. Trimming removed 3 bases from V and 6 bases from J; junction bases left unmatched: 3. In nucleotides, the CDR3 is TGTGCCAGCAGCTGGGACAGGGGGCTTGATGGCTACACCTTC. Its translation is CASSWDRGLDGYTF.

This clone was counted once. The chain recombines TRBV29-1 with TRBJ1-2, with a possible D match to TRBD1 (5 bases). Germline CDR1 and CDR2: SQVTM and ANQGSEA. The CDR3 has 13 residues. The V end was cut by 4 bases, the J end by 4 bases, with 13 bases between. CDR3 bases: TGCAGCGTTGTCCCGACAGCGGGCTATGGCTACACCTTC. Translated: CSVVPTAGYGYTF.

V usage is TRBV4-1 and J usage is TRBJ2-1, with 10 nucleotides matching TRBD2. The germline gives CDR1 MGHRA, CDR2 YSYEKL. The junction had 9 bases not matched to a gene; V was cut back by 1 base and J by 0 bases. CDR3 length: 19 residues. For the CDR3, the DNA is TGCGCCAGCAGCCAAGCGGTTAGCGGGAGGACGAGCTCCTACAATGAGCAGTTCTTC. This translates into CASSQAVSGRTSSYNEQFF.

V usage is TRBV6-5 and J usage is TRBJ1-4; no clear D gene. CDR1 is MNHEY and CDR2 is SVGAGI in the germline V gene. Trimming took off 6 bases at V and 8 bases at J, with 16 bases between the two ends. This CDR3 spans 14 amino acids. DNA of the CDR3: TGTGCCAGCAGAAGAGCGGGGTTGCGAGAAAAACTGTTTTTT. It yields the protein CASRRAGLREKLFF.

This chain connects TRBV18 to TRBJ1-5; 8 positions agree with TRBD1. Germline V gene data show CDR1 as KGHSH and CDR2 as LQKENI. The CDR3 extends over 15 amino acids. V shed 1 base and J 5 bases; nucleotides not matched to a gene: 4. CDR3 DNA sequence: TGTGCCAGCTCACCACTAGGACAGGGACATCAGCCCCAGCATTTT. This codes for CASSPLGQGHQPQHF. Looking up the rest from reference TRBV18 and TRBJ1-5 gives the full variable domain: NAGVMQNPRHLVRRRGQEARLRCSPMKGHSHVYWYRQLPEEGLKFMVYLQKENIIDESGMPKERFSAEFPKEGPSILRIQQVVRGDSAAYFCASSPLGQGHQPQHFGDGTRLSIL.

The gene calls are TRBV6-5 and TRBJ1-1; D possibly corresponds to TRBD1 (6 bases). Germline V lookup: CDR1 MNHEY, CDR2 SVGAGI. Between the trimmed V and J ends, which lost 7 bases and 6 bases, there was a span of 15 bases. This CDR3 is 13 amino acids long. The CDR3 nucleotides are TGTGCCAGCAATCCCGACAGGAGAGCTGAAGCTTTCTTT. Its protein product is CASNPDRRAEAFF.

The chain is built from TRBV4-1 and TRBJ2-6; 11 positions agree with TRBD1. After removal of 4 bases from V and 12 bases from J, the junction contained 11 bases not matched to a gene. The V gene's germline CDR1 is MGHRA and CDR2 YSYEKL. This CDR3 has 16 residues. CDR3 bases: TGCGCCAGCAGCCCCCGGGGGACAGGGGGGCTGGTCGTCCTGACTTTC. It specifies CASSPRGTGGLVVLTF.

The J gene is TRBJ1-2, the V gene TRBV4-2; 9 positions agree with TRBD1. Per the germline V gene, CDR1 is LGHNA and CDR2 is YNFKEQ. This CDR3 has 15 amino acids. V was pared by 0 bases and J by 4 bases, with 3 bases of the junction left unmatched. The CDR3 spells CASSQEQGAFYGYTF. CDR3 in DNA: TGTGCCAGCAGCCAAGAACAGGGGGCTTTCTATGGCTACACCTTC.

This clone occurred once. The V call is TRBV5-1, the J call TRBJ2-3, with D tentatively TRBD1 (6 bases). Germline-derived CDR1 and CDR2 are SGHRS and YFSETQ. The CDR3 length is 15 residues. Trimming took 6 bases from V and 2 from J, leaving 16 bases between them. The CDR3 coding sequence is TGCGCCAGCACCCACAAACAGGGATACACAGATACGCAGTATTTT. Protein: CASTHKQGYTDTQYF.

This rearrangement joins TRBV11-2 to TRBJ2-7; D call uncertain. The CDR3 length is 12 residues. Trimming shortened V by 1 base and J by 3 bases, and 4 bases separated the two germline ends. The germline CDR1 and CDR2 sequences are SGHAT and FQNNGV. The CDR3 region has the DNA TGTGCCAGCAGCTTAGGCAGCTACGAGCAGTACTTC. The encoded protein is CASSLGSYEQYF.

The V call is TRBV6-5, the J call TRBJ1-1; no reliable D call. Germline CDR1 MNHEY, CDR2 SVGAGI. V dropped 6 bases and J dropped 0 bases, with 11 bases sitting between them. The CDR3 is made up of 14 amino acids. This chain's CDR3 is CASSHGGMNTEAFF. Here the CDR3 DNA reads TGTGCCAGCAGCCACGGAGGCATGAACACTGAAGCTTTCTTT.

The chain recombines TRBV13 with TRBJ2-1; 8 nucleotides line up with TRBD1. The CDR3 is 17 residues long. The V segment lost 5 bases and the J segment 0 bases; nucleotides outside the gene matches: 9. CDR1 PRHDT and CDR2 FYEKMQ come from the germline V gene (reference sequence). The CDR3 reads CASSLQGAYSSYNEQFF. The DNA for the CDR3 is TGTGCCAGCAGCCTCCAGGGGGCCTATAGCTCCTACAATGAGCAGTTCTTC.

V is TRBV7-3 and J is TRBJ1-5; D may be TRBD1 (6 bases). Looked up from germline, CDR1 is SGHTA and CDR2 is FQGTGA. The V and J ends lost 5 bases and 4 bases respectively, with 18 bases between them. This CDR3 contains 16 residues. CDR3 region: CASSPRRTVNNQPQHF. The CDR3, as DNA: TGTGCCAGCAGCCCCCGGCGGACAGTTAATAATCAGCCCCAGCATTTT.

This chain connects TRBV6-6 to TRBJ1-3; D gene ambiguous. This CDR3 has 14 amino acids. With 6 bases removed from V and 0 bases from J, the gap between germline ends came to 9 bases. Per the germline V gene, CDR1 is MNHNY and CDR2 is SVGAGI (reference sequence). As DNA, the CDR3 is TGTGCCAGCAGCGAGGGAAACTCTGGAAACACCATATATTTT. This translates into CASSEGNSGNTIYF.

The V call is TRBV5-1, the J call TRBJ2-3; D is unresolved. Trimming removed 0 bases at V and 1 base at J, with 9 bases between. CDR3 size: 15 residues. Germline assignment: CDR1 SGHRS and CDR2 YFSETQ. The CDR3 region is CASSLGAKGTDTQYF. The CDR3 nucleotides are TGCGCCAGCAGCTTGGGGGCCAAAGGCACAGATACGCAGTATTTT. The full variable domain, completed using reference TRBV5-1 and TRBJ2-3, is KAGVTQTPRYLIKTRGQQVTLSCSPISGHRSVSWYQQTPGQGLQFLFEYFSETQRNKGNFPGRFSGRQFSNSRSEMNVSTLELGDSALYLCASSLGAKGTDTQYFGPGTRLTVL.

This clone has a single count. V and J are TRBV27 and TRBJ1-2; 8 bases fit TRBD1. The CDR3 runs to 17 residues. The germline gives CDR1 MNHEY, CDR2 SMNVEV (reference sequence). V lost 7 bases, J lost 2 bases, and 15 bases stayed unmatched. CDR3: CASTPFGRDRFNYGYTF. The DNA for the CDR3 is TGTGCCAGCACCCCCTTCGGGCGGGACAGGTTCAACTATGGCTACACCTTC.

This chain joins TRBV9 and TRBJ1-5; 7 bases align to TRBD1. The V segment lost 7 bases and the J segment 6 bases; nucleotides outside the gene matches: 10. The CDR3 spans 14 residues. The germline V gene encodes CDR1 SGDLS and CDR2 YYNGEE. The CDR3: CASGPGTVSQPQHF. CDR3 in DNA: TGTGCCAGCGGACCCGGGACAGTGAGTCAGCCCCAGCATTTT.

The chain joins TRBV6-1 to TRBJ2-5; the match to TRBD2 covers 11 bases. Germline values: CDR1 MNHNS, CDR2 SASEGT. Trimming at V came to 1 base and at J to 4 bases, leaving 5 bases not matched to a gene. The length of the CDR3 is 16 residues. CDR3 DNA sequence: TGTGCCAGCAGTGAAGTCCTAGCGGGAGGAGGAGAGACCCAGTACTTC. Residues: CASSEVLAGGGETQYF.

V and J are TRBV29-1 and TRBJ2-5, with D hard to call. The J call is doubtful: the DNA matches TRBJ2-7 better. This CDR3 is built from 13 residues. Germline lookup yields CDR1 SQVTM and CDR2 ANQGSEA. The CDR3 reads CSVGSENNYEQYF. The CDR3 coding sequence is TGCAGCGTTGGTTCCGAAAACAACTACGAGCAGTACTTC.

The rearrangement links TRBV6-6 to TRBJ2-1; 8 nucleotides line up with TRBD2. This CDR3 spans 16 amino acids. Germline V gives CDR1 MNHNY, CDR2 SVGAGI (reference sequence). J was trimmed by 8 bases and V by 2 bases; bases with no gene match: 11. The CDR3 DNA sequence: TGTGCCAGCAGTTACCCCGCGGGGGGCAATTCTCATGAGCAGTTCTTC. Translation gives CASSYPAGGNSHEQFF.

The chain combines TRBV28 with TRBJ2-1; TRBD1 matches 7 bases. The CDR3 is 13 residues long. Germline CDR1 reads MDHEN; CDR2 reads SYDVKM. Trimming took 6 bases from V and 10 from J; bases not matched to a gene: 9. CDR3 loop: CASSRGTAWEQFF. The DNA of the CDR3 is TGTGCCAGCAGCCGAGGGACAGCTTGGGAGCAGTTCTTC.

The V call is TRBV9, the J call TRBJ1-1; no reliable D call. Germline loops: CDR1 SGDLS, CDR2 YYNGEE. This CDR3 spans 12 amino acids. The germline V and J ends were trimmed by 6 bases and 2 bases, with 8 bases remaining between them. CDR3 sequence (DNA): TGTGCCAGCACCGGGGTAAACACTGAAGCTTTCTTT. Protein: CASTGVNTEAFF.

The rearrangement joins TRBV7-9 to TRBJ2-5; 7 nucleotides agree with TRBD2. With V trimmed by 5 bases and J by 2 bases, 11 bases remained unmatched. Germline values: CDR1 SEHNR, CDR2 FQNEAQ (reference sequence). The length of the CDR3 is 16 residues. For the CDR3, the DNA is TGTGCCAGCAGCCCCTGGGGGGGTAGGGCGCAAGAGACCCAGTACTTC. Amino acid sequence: CASSPWGGRAQETQYF.

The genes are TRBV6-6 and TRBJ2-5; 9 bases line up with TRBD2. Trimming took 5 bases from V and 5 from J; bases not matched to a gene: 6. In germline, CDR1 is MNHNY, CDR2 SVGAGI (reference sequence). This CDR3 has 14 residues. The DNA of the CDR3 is TGTGCCAGCAGTGACGGGACTAGCATTGAGACCCAGTACTTC. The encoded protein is CASSDGTSIETQYF.

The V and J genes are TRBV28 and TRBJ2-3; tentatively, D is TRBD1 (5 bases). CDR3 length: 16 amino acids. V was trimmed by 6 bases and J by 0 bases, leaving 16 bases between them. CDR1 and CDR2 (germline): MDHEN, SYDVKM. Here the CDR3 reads CASSLTVTSSTDTQYF. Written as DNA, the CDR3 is TGTGCCAGCAGCCTGACAGTAACTTCTAGCACAGATACGCAGTATTTT.